A single sample is the source of the 30 T cell receptor beta chains below, sequenced in a study of blood T cell repertoires in COVID-19. Measured with immunoSEQ multiplex PCR; TCRdb has only the in-frame clones, and not every one. The data contain 160,000 or so clones, 80% of them singletons. Material: PBMCs or T cells enriched from blood (not recorded which). Every receptor here comes from a man aged 35 to 55 who had recovered from COVID-19.

V is TRBV2 and J is TRBJ2-2; D might be TRBD2 (5 bases). Germline CDR1 SNHLY, CDR2 FYNNEI. The CDR3 is made up of 13 amino acids. The V end was cut by 8 bases, the J end by 5 bases, with 12 bases between. CDR3: CASSPWETGELFF. The CDR3 DNA follows: TGTGCCAGCTCCCCCTGGGAGACCGGGGAGCTGTTTTTT. The full variable domain, with the rest looked up from reference TRBV2 and TRBJ2-2, is EPEVTQTPSHQVTQMGQEVILRCVPISNHLYFYWYRQILGQKVEFLVSFYNNEISEKSEIFDDQFSVERPDGSNFTLKIRSTKLEDSAMYFCASSPWETGELFFGEGSRLTVL.

The V and J genes are TRBV5-1 and TRBJ1-1, with D hard to call. The V and J ends lost 2 bases and 1 base respectively, with 12 bases between them. Germline V gene sequence: CDR1 SGHRS, CDR2 YFSETQ. This CDR3 is 15 amino acids long. The CDR3 DNA reads TGCGCCAGCAGCTTAAGAGTACAGCCGAACACTGAAGCTTTCTTT. As protein: CASSLRVQPNTEAFF.

CDR3 protein: CASRRYRDSYEQYV. The CDR3 bases are TGCGCCAGCAGGCGATACCGGGACAGCTACGAGCAGTACGTC. V gene TRBV23-1 combines with J gene TRBJ2-7, with 7 bases that match TRBD1. TRBV23-1 is labeled an ORF, and its function is uncertain. The CDR3 is 14 residues long. V shed 6 bases and J 3 bases; nucleotides not matched to a gene: 8.

The chain joins TRBV5-1 to TRBJ2-7, with TRBD1 matching over 8 bases. CDR3 length: 15 residues. V lost 3 bases to trimming and J lost 0 bases; unmatched junction nucleotides: 5. Germline V gene sequence: CDR1 SGHRS, CDR2 YFSETQ. The CDR3 DNA is TGCGCCAGCAGCTCCGGGACAGGACTCTCCTACGAGCAGTACGTC. Encoded protein: CASSSGTGLSYEQYV.

The chain recombines TRBV5-1 with TRBJ1-1; possible D gene TRBD1, 5 bases. With 2 bases removed from V and 4 bases from J, the gap between germline ends came to 15 bases. Germline V CDR1 and CDR2: SGHRS, YFSETQ. The CDR3 is made up of 15 amino acids. This CDR3 reads CASSFGHQGLTEAFF. The CDR3 DNA is TGCGCCAGCAGCTTTGGACACCAAGGGCTCACTGAAGCTTTCTTT.

Only a few counts were recorded for this clone. The V gene is TRBV27, the J gene TRBJ1-2; perhaps TRBD1 as D (6 bases). CDR3 size: 14 residues. The V end lost 4 bases, the J end lost 3 bases, and 12 bases lay between the germline ends. Germline V CDR1 and CDR2: MNHEY, SMNVEV (reference sequence). CDR3 residues: CASSSSGGDYGYTF. As DNA, the CDR3 is TGTGCCAGCAGTTCCTCTGGGGGCGACTATGGCTACACCTTC.

The rearrangement uses TRBV7-3 and TRBJ2-7, with a possible D match to TRBD1 (6 bases). Germline lookup yields CDR1 SGHTA and CDR2 FQGTGA. V shed 4 bases and J shed 5 bases, with 15 bases lying between them. The CDR3 loop spans 14 amino acids. The CDR3 DNA reads as TGTGCCAGCAGCTCCCCCGGGACACAGAACGAGCAGTACTTC. The encoded protein is CASSSPGTQNEQYF.

The DNA of the CDR3 is TGTGCCACCAGCAGAGATGGTTTGAGGGAAAAACTGTTTTTT. This translates into CATSRDGLREKLFF. This chain connects TRBV15 to TRBJ1-4; no reliable D call. The germline CDR1 and CDR2 sequences are LNHNV and YYDKDF (reference sequence). V was shortened by 0 bases and J by 8 bases, with 10 bases between the two germline ends. The CDR3 loop spans 14 amino acids. The complete variable domain, with remaining parts taken from reference TRBV15 and TRBJ1-4, reads DAMVIQNPRYQVTQFGKPVTLSCSQTLNHNVMYWYQQKSSQAPKLLFHYYDKDFNNEADTPDNFQSRRPNTSFCFLDIRSPGLGDTAMYLCATSRDGLREKLFFGSGTQLSVL.

This clone was recorded a few times. The chain carries TRBV6-5 and TRBJ1-2; perhaps TRBD1 as D (6 bases). The CDR3 is 16 amino acids. Trimming shortened V by 0 bases and J by 1 base, and 12 bases separated the two germline ends. The germline CDR1 and CDR2 sequences are MNHEY and SVGAGI. The CDR3 region is CASSYSRTVINYGYTF. The DNA of the CDR3 is TGTGCCAGCAGTTACTCCCGGACAGTAATTAACTATGGCTACACCTTC.

The chain combines TRBV3-1 (or the pseudogene TRBV3-2) with TRBJ1-1; perhaps TRBD1 as D (6 bases). Per the germline V gene, CDR1 is LGHDT and CDR2 is YNNKEL (reference sequence). V lost 3 bases and J 0 bases, leaving 8 bases between the germline ends. The CDR3 runs 14 residues. As DNA, the CDR3 is TGTGCCAGCAGCCAGACAGGACTGAACACTGAAGCTTTCTTT. Translated, it gives CASSQTGLNTEAFF.

This clone has more than one count but fewer than ten. This chain uses TRBV10-1 with TRBJ1-1, with unresolved D. Trimming stripped 10 bases from V and 3 bases from J, with 15 bases between. Germline V gene data show CDR1 as WNHNN and CDR2 as SYGVQD (reference sequence). This CDR3 contains 13 residues. The CDR3 spells CAISRGGYTEAFF. The CDR3 DNA is TGCGCCATCAGCCGGGGAGGGTACACTGAAGCTTTCTTT.

This sequence joins TRBV5-1 and TRBJ2-5, with D perhaps TRBD1 (5 bases). Between the trimmed V and J ends, which lost 2 bases and 5 bases, there was a span of 13 bases. This CDR3 contains 14 residues. Germline loops: CDR1 SGHRS, CDR2 YFSETQ. This chain's CDR3 is CASSLSGMRETQYF. DNA of the CDR3: TGCGCCAGCAGCTTATCAGGGATGCGGGAGACCCAGTACTTC.

This clone was observed a handful of times. This chain links TRBV7-9 with TRBJ2-7; weak D call: TRBD1 (5 bases). Trimming cost V 5 bases and J 0 bases, with 11 bases left between them. Germline V gene lookup returns CDR1 SEHNR and CDR2 FQNEAQ (reference sequence). This CDR3 is 14 amino acids long. The DNA for the CDR3 is TGTGCCAGCAGCCCAAGACAGTCCTCCTACGAGCAGTACTTC. The encoded protein is CASSPRQSSYEQYF.

The chain has TRBV19 and TRBJ1-2; perhaps TRBD1 as D (5 bases). The CDR3 covers 11 residues. Germline CDR1 is LNHDA and CDR2 is SQIVND (reference sequence). With 5 bases removed from V and 9 bases from J, the gap between germline ends came to 10 bases. CDR3 nucleotide sequence: TGTGCCAGTAGTCTGACAGACCGCTACACCTTC. Its protein is CASSLTDRYTF.

This chain joins TRBV5-5 and TRBJ2-7, with 7 nucleotides matching TRBD1. The length of the CDR3 is 18 residues. After removal of 2 bases from V and 4 bases from J, the junction contained 18 bases not matched to a gene. Germline V CDR1 and CDR2: SGHKS, YYEKEE (reference sequence). The CDR3: CASSLGGPRGPREYEQYV. The CDR3 coding sequence is TGTGCCAGCAGCTTAGGGGGTCCGAGGGGGCCCAGAGAATACGAGCAGTACGTC.

The gene calls are TRBV15 and TRBJ2-3, with 9 bases that match TRBD2. CDR3 size: 18 residues. V was pared by 0 bases and J by 1 base, with 8 bases of the junction left unmatched. Germline-derived CDR1 and CDR2 are LNHNV and YYDKDF (reference sequence). The CDR3: CATSRDVGRGGRTDTQYF. CDR3 sequence (DNA): TGTGCCACCAGCAGAGATGTTGGGCGGGGGGGCCGCACAGATACGCAGTATTTT.

The genes are TRBV7-8 and TRBJ1-2; 8 bases agree with TRBD1. J gave up 6 bases and V 2 bases, and 11 bases lay outside the gene matches. The CDR3 runs to 16 residues. Germline loops: CDR1 SGHVS, CDR2 FQNEAQ. CDR3 loop: CASSLPLTGADDGYTF. The CDR3 DNA follows: TGTGCCAGCAGCTTACCCCTGACAGGGGCAGACGATGGCTACACCTTC. Filled out from reference TRBV7-8 and TRBJ1-2, the complete variable domain reads GAGVSQSPRYKVAKRGQDVALRCDPISGHVSLFWYQQALGQGPEFLTYFQNEAQLDKSGLPSDRFFAERPEGSVSTLKIQRTQQEDSAVYLCASSLPLTGADDGYTFGSGTRLTVV.

The chain employs TRBV7-2 and TRBJ2-1, with a possible D match to TRBD2 (6 bases). Germline V gene data show CDR1 as SGHTA and CDR2 as FQGNSA. Trimming stripped 6 bases from V and 3 bases from J, with 15 bases between. The CDR3 has 15 residues. For the CDR3, the DNA is TGTGCCAGCAGAGGGCGGGGTAGCGGCTACAATGAGCAGTTCTTC. Amino acids: CASRGRGSGYNEQFF.

The V gene is TRBV3-1 (or the pseudogene TRBV3-2), the J gene TRBJ1-3; no definite D call. The CDR3 consists of 13 residues. Per germline, CDR1 LGHDT and CDR2 YNNKEL (reference sequence). V shed 6 bases and J shed 4 bases, with 10 bases lying between them. CDR3 in amino acids: CASSRGSGNTIYF. The DNA of the CDR3 is TGTGCCAGCAGTCGGGGTTCAGGAAACACCATATATTTT.

Here the CDR3 reads CASRDGQPNQPQHF. The DNA of the CDR3 is TGTGCCAGCAGAGACGGACAGCCCAATCAGCCCCAGCATTTT. The V gene is TRBV6-5, the J gene TRBJ1-5; D perhaps matches TRBD1 (6 bases). Germline CDR1 MNHEY, CDR2 SVGAGI. There are 14 residues in the CDR3. V was clipped by 6 bases and J by 3 bases, with 12 bases between them.

The chain combines TRBV19 with TRBJ1-5; 9 bases match TRBD1. With 5 bases clipped from V and 4 bases from J, the junction kept 3 bases outside the gene matches. The CDR3 contains 14 residues. Germline V gene lookup returns CDR1 LNHDA and CDR2 SQIVND (reference sequence). For the CDR3, the DNA is TGTGCCAGTAGTTGGACAGGGGTAAATCAGCCCCAGCATTTT. Translated: CASSWTGVNQPQHF.

This clone was detected only once. J is TRBJ1-1 and V is TRBV5-6; D uncertain. Looked up from germline, CDR1 is SGHDT and CDR2 is YYEEEE. CDR3 size: 15 residues. V lost 0 bases to trimming and J lost 5 bases, with 14 bases between them. The CDR3 spells CASSLAGGRMTEAFF. The CDR3, as DNA: TGTGCCAGCAGCTTGGCGGGCGGGAGAATGACTGAAGCTTTCTTT.

The gene calls are TRBV10-3 and TRBJ1-5, with 8 bases that match TRBD1. The CDR3 is 14 amino acids. Germline CDR1 ENHRY, CDR2 SYGVKD. J gave up 7 bases and V 6 bases, and 8 bases lay outside the gene matches. In DNA form, the CDR3 reads TGTGCCATCAGGGCAGGGGGCACAGAGCAGCCCCAGCATTTT. Its protein product is CAIRAGGTEQPQHF.

The CDR3 sequence is CASNTQGRGEQYV. In DNA form, the CDR3 reads TGTGCCAGCAACACACAGGGTAGGGGCGAGCAGTACGTC. The chain joins TRBV11-2 to TRBJ2-7; the D gene is possibly TRBD1 (6 bases). Germline loops: CDR1 SGHAT, CDR2 FQNNGV. The CDR3 has 13 amino acids. Between the trimmed V and J ends, which lost 7 bases and 6 bases, there was a span of 16 bases.

The rearrangement uses TRBV25-1 and TRBJ1-2, with 8 positions matching TRBD1. With V trimmed by 3 bases and J by 4 bases, 7 bases remained unmatched. The germline gives CDR1 MGHDK, CDR2 SYGVNS. The CDR3 has 15 residues. The CDR3 spells CASSDVTGASYGYTF. CDR3 nucleotides: TGTGCCAGCAGTGATGTGACAGGGGCGTCCTATGGCTACACCTTC.

The CDR3 sequence: CASSLDRGTGGYTF. In DNA form, the CDR3 reads TGCGCCAGCAGCTTGGACAGGGGGACGGGCGGCTACACCTTC. This chain connects TRBV5-1 to TRBJ1-2; 8 bases agree with TRBD1. Trimming cost V 0 bases and J 8 bases; bases outside gene matches: 6. Germline V lookup: CDR1 SGHRS, CDR2 YFSETQ. This CDR3 is built from 14 residues.

The chain has TRBV2 and TRBJ2-3; the match to TRBD1 covers 12 bases. This CDR3 spans 14 amino acids. V was clipped by 8 bases and J by 4 bases; unmatched bases: 4. Germline CDR1 reads SNHLY; CDR2 reads FYNNEI. The CDR3: CASGDRGRPDTQYF. CDR3 nucleotides: TGTGCCAGCGGGGACAGGGGGCGCCCAGATACGCAGTATTTT.

The chain employs TRBV27 and TRBJ1-2; D gene unclear. The CDR3 totals 16 residues. In germline, CDR1 is MNHEY, CDR2 SMNVEV (reference sequence). V was pared by 0 bases and J by 0 bases, with 11 bases between. The CDR3 DNA sequence: TGTGCCAGCAGTTTATCCGGCAGGCGAGCTAACTATGGCTACACCTTC. This encodes CASSLSGRRANYGYTF.

The V call is TRBV5-5, the J call TRBJ2-5; 12 bases align to TRBD1. Germline-derived CDR1 and CDR2 are SGHKS and YYEKEE (reference sequence). Losses at the gene ends were 7 bases for V and 3 bases for J; bases not matched to a gene: 13. This CDR3 is 17 amino acids long. CDR3 loop: CASRKSGGQGAKETQYF. The CDR3 DNA is TGTGCCAGCCGAAAAAGCGGGGGACAGGGGGCTAAAGAGACCCAGTACTTC.

The chain uses TRBV6-6 and TRBJ2-3; D possibly corresponds to TRBD1 (6 bases). The CDR3 is 12 residues long. Germline V gene lookup returns CDR1 MNHNY and CDR2 SVGAGI (reference sequence). V gave up 6 bases and J gave up 3 bases, with 7 bases separating them. DNA for the CDR3: TGTGCCAGCAGAGGGGGTACAGATACGCAGTATTTT. Translating gives CASRGGTDTQYF.